This is a list of T cell receptor beta chains from one sample in a study of vaccination effects on CD4 cells after COVID-19. No antigens are known for them. Profiling relied on immunoSEQ multiplex PCR, and the TCRdb table lists in-frame clones only, not all of them. The sample contains 25,000 to 30,000 clones, approximately 71% of which appear only once. The sample consisted of CD4+ T cells from PBMCs cultured with HCoV-NL63 spike peptides, taken after COVID-19 vaccination. These receptors originate from a human donor who received a COVID-19 vaccine. CDR3s include the opening cysteine and the closing phenylalanine or tryptophan. The order of the fields is V gene, D gene, J gene, clone size, CDR3 DNA, CDR3 protein. D genes are given only for firm matches. Size is omitted from some rows. Given values are once, few, many or a class for expanded clones.

V: TRBV14; D: TRBD1; J: TRBJ1-6; size: .; DNA: TGTGCCAGCAGCCAAGTCCAAGGACAGGGGTTCACCTATAATTCACCCCTCCACTTT; CDR3: CASSQVQGQGFTYNSPLHF
V: TRBV27; D: TRBD1; J: TRBJ1-5; size: .; DNA: TGTGCCAGCAGTTTAACGGCAGGGGGACCTCAGCCCCAGCATTTT; CDR3: CASSLTAGGPQPQHF
V: TRBV7-9; D: .; J: TRBJ2-5; size: .; DNA: TGTGCCAGCGGTGGAGGAGGGTCGGTGTTCGCAGAGACCCAGTACTTC; CDR3: CASGGGGSVFAETQYF
V: TRBV12-3/TRBV12-4; D: .; J: TRBJ1-1; size: .; DNA: TGTGCCAGCAGTTTCTGGGGGACCCCTGAAGCTTTCTTT; CDR3: CASSFWGTPEAFF
V: TRBV24-1; D: .; J: TRBJ1-5; size: .; DNA: TGTGCCACCAGTTCGGCGGGTCAGCCCCAGCATTTT; CDR3: CATSSAGQPQHF
V: TRBV5-8; D: .; J: TRBJ1-2; size: .; DNA: TGTGCCAGCAGCTTGGGGACCTCCCGGGACGGGAGCTATGGCTACACCTTC; CDR3: CASSLGTSRDGSYGYTF
V: TRBV2; D: .; J: TRBJ2-1; size: .; DNA: TGTGCCAGCAGTGAGTTCCGTTACAATGAGCAGTTCTTC; CDR3: CASSEFRYNEQFF
V: TRBV5-1; D: .; J: TRBJ1-2; size: .; DNA: TGCGCCAGCAGCTTGGAACAAAGGGGAGGCTACACCTTC; CDR3: CASSLEQRGGYTF
V: TRBV13; D: TRBD2; J: TRBJ2-7; size: .; DNA: TGTGCCAGCAGCCCCCGGACTAGCGGGGCCTACGAGCAGTACTTC; CDR3: CASSPRTSGAYEQYF
V: TRBV3-1/TRBV3-2; D: TRBD1; J: TRBJ1-1; size: .; DNA: TGTGCCAGCAGCCAACAGGGGGGTACTGAAGCTTTCTTT; CDR3: CASSQQGGTEAFF
V: TRBV20-1; D: .; J: TRBJ2-1; size: once; DNA: TGCAGTGCTAGTCGCGGGCCATATTACAATGAGCAGTTCTTC; CDR3: CSASRGPYYNEQFF
V: TRBV18; D: .; J: TRBJ1-2; size: .; DNA: TGTGCCAGCTCACCAGGTGCAGGGACCTATGGCTACACCTTC; CDR3: CASSPGAGTYGYTF
V: TRBV6-2/TRBV6-3; D: TRBD2; J: TRBJ2-3; size: .; DNA: TGTGCCAGCAGTTCCCTACGGACTAGCGGGAGCACAGATACGCAGTATTTT; CDR3: CASSSLRTSGSTDTQYF
V: TRBV12-3/TRBV12-4; D: TRBD1; J: TRBJ2-5; size: .; DNA: TGTGCCAGCAGTCCAACAGGGGACGAGACCCAGTACTTC; CDR3: CASSPTGDETQYF
V: TRBV15; D: .; J: TRBJ2-7; size: .; DNA: TGTGCCACCAGCAGAGCGGGTGGACAGAGTAGGGGTTACGAGCAGTACTTC; CDR3: CATSRAGGQSRGYEQYF
V: TRBV5-1; D: .; J: TRBJ2-7; size: .; DNA: TGCGCCAGCAGCTTGGAGAACAGGCTCGGCGGGCAGTACTTC; CDR3: CASSLENRLGGQYF
V: TRBV30; D: TRBD1; J: TRBJ1-6; size: few; DNA: TGTGCCTGGAGCGTGACAGGGGGTACACCCCTCCACTTT; CDR3: CAWSVTGGTPLHF
V: TRBV5-6; D: .; J: TRBJ2-7; size: .; DNA: TGTGCCAGCACCCGAAGGAGCGGCGAGCAGTACTTC; CDR3: CASTRRSGEQYF
V: TRBV18; D: .; J: TRBJ2-2; size: .; DNA: TGTGCCAGCTCACCAGGACAGGCGGGATACACCGGGGAGCTGTTTTTT; CDR3: CASSPGQAGYTGELFF
V: TRBV6-1; D: .; J: TRBJ2-7; size: .; DNA: TGTGCCAGCAGTGAAAGGTGGGCAGGGGAGTACTTC; CDR3: CASSERWAGEYF
V: TRBV24-1; D: .; J: TRBJ2-3; size: .; DNA: TGTGCCACCAATAGCGGAACCACAGATACGCAGTATTTT; CDR3: CATNSGTTDTQYF
V: TRBV5-1; D: .; J: TRBJ2-3; size: .; DNA: TGCGCCAGCAGCTCGACGACTAGAATTGACACAGATACGCAGTATTTT; CDR3: CASSSTTRIDTDTQYF
V: TRBV13; D: .; J: TRBJ1-1; size: .; DNA: TGTGCCAGCAGCTCCCAGGGTCCCCTTGAAGCTTTCTTT; CDR3: CASSSQGPLEAFF
V: TRBV18; D: .; J: TRBJ2-3; size: .; DNA: TGTGCCAGCTCAAAGACCGGGACTCCAATGTTCGATACGCAGTATTTT; CDR3: CASSKTGTPMFDTQYF